The 13 T cell receptor beta chains below all came from one sample that was sequenced in a study of Ad26.COV2.S vaccination and SARS-CoV-2 variants. Here immunoSEQ multiplex PCR was the method, and the copy in TCRdb shows in-frame clones only, minus some. The sample shows 350,000 to 450,000 clones, 92% of them seen only once. Source: peripheral blood, taken after recovery from COVID-19. These receptors came from a human donor who had recovered from COVID-19.

The V call is TRBV4-1, the J call TRBJ1-1; a possible D gene is TRBD1 (5 bases). The length of the CDR3 is 16 residues. Trimming took 0 bases from V and 1 from J, leaving 12 bases between them. CDR1 MGHRA and CDR2 YSYEKL come from the germline V gene. CDR3: CASSQDSGRSNTEAFF. The CDR3, as DNA: TGCGCCAGCAGCCAAGATTCGGGACGGTCGAACACTGAAGCTTTCTTT.

This clone appeared once. The rearrangement joins TRBV6-5 to TRBJ2-5, with a tentative D call TRBD2 (6 bases). Per the germline V gene, CDR1 is MNHEY and CDR2 is SVGAGI. The length of the CDR3 is 14 residues. V was trimmed by 6 bases and J by 2 bases, leaving 13 bases between them. In nucleotides, the CDR3 is TGTGCCAGCAGAACAATGGGGGGTCAAGAGACCCAGTACTTC. Translated: CASRTMGGQETQYF.

The chain combines TRBV6-6 with TRBJ1-5; D not resolved. The ends were cut back, 0 bases at V and 7 bases at J, with 10 bases in the middle. Germline V gene lookup returns CDR1 MNHNY and CDR2 SVGAGI (reference sequence). This CDR3 is 14 amino acids long. DNA of the CDR3: TGTGCCAGCAGTTACTCGCCGGGTTTACAGCCCCAGCATTTT. Encoded protein: CASSYSPGLQPQHF.

The chain has TRBV11-2 and TRBJ1-6; 9 nucleotides align to TRBD1. With 5 bases clipped from V and 7 bases from J, the junction kept 6 bases outside the gene matches. CDR3 length equals 15 residues. Germline values: CDR1 SGHAT, CDR2 FQNNGV. CDR3 nucleotide sequence: TGTGCCAGCAGCACCGGGACAGGGCACAATTCACCCCTCCACTTT. As protein: CASSTGTGHNSPLHF.

The V call is TRBV24-1, the J call TRBJ1-3; D perhaps matches TRBD1 (6 bases). Trimming cost V 1 base and J 3 bases, with 21 bases left between them. Germline loops: CDR1 KGHDR, CDR2 SFDVKD. This CDR3 region has 19 residues. The CDR3 region has the DNA TGTGCCACCAGTGATTTAGGTGCCCAGGGGACCGGTTGTGGAAACACCATATATTTT. Translation: CATSDLGAQGTGCGNTIYF.

The V gene is TRBV4-2, the J gene TRBJ1-1; 7 bases fit TRBD1. Germline assignment: CDR1 LGHNA and CDR2 YNFKEQ. This CDR3 region has 15 residues. V lost 0 bases to trimming and J lost 1 base; unmatched junction nucleotides: 2. In DNA, the CDR3 is TGTGCCAGCAGCCAAGAACAGGGGTCGAACACTGAAGCTTTCTTT. Its translation: CASSQEQGSNTEAFF.

On this clone: No DNA is shown, since the ends of the CDR3 on it are uncertain; the CDR3 is the one TCRdb lists. This chain links TRBV19 with TRBJ2-7; the DNA was not used to check the table's D call, TRBD1. Per the germline V gene, CDR1 is LNHDA and CDR2 is SQIVND (reference sequence). The CDR3 is 13 amino acids long, termini counted. The CDR3 region is CASTSGQGNEQYF.

V is TRBV27 and J is TRBJ2-5; 11 bases map to TRBD2. The CDR3 extends over 17 amino acids. Germline V gene data show CDR1 as MNHEY and CDR2 as SMNVEV (reference sequence). V was clipped by 2 bases and J by 2 bases; unmatched bases: 7. CDR3 bases: TGTGCCAGCAGTTTAACCGGGACTAGCGGAAAACAAGAGACCCAGTACTTC. Residues: CASSLTGTSGKQETQYF.

The rearrangement joins TRBV7-8 to TRBJ1-3; D is perhaps TRBD1 (6 bases). Trimming stripped 7 bases from V and 15 bases from J, with 19 bases between. Germline CDR1 and CDR2: SGHVS and FQNEAQ. The CDR3 covers 12 residues. As DNA, the CDR3 is TGTGCCAGCACCCAAGATGGGACAACGGCATATTTT. It encodes CASTQDGTTAYF.

The chain joins TRBV7-2 to TRBJ1-6; no firm D call. The CDR3 consists of 15 residues. Per germline, CDR1 SGHTA and CDR2 FQGNSA. Trimming stripped 3 bases from V and 7 bases from J, with 13 bases between. The CDR3 region has the DNA TGTGCCAGCAGCTTGGGTGGGTTTCAGAATTCACCCCTCCACTTT. Translating gives CASSLGGFQNSPLHF. The variable domain in full, with the rest retrieved from reference TRBV7-2 and TRBJ1-6, is GAGVSQSPSNKVTEKGKDVELRCDPISGHTALYWYRQSLGQGLEFLIYFQGNSAPDKSGLPSDRFSAERTGGSVSTLTIQRTQQEDSAVYLCASSLGGFQNSPLHFGNGTRLTVT.

The CDR3 is CASSRNAGGTDTQYF. CDR3 coding DNA: TGTGCCAGCAGCCGAAACGCGGGGGGAACAGATACGCAGTATTTT. The rearrangement links TRBV3-1 (or the pseudogene TRBV3-2) to TRBJ2-3; 8 positions match TRBD2. V trimming: 4 bases; J trimming: 3 bases; junction bases outside the gene matches: 6. Germline V lookup: CDR1 LGHDT, CDR2 YNNKEL (reference sequence). The CDR3 loop spans 15 amino acids.

The rearrangement uses TRBV10-2 and TRBJ1-1; maybe TRBD1 (6 bases). Trimming cost V 8 bases and J 0 bases, with 19 bases left between them. This CDR3 has 16 amino acids. Germline loops: CDR1 WSHSY, CDR2 SAAADI. The DNA for the CDR3 is TGCGCCAGCGGGGAAGACAGGCGTCGGGTGAACACTGAAGCTTTCTTT. This gives the protein CASGEDRRRVNTEAFF.

The rearrangement uses TRBV20-1 and TRBJ2-3; TRBD2 matches 9 bases. V lost 3 bases, J lost 2 bases, and 6 bases stayed unmatched. CDR1 and CDR2 from the germline V gene are DFQATT and SNEGSKA (reference sequence). This CDR3 is built from 15 residues. This CDR3 reads CSASRAGGNTDTQYF. The CDR3 nucleotides read TGCAGTGCTAGTCGGGCGGGGGGGAACACAGATACGCAGTATTTT.